The entry below gives a single T cell receptor (beta chain) sequence along with its context. Its antigen remains unidentified. No per-base quality is available; no much larger clone lies one base away. The sample originates from a study of cytomegalovirus exposure and HLA in healthy donors (dated by TCRdb to the late 2010s). Regarding the complete study: In an earlier analysis of under 600 of the donors, about 260 Gb of sequence data and 120 million or so unique TCR beta sequences from roughly 190 million T cells were reported. The study aimed to test whether signatures of past pathogen exposure could be identified by cataloging public T cell receptors. To decide whether each TCR beta V gene segment behaved as functional or pseudogenic, an earlier analysis of some 600 of the donors relied on high-throughput TCR beta sequencing. On average, around 240,000 unique TCR beta nucleotide sequences were sequenced per donor among a few hundred genotyped donors of the cohort, with roughly 20% of those sequences being non-productive. A separate validation cohort of approximately 120 different subjects was used in addition to the roughly 670-subject first cohort. Because of strong linkage in the cohort, five DR-DQ haplotypes were treated as single units for association and clustering. Class I and class II HLA loci were covered by the typing at four-digit resolution. Rather than using new phenotypic data, the later analysis identified candidate immune exposures from TCR beta sequences and from how often those sequences occurred across donors. The study combined high-throughput TCR immunosequencing, statistical association of individual TCRs with disease status, and machine learning to predict cytomegalovirus infection status. Every discovery cohort repertoire had been produced on one sequencing platform. An early release that covered about 600 HLA-typed donors contained 300 to 350 gigabases of sequencing data and approximately 85 million unique TCR sequences. Donor age, sex, ethnicity and CMV serostatus were collected together with the repertoire data. Among the approximately 430 genotyped donors, 81% belonged to the genetic ancestry cluster associated with self-reported Caucasian donors. A later genetic analysis used genome-wide SNP genotypes for about 55% of the 666 donors, treating that subset as a discovery cohort. The number of donors typed differed by locus, with about 629-640 for A, B, C, DRB1 and DQB1, around 500 for DQA1, 600 to 610 for DPA1, and some 470 for DPB1. The study profiled the T cell repertoires of under 700 subjects by immunosequencing and related them to cytomegalovirus serostatus. A later analysis re-analyzed previously published TCR beta repertoires from several hundred donors and added high-resolution HLA genotyping to study TCR occurrence patterns.

General study outcomes and caveats: Assigning TCR associations to individual alleles was difficult when HLA alleles, especially DR and DQ, strongly co-occurred. It was suggested by the authors that the approach could potentially be generalized to other disease states and immunological phenotypes. Because counts were too low, seventeen rarely observed V segments, including chromosome 9 orphons, were left out of the earlier analysis of some 640 of the donors. A later analysis found that HLA-associated TCR beta chains were more clonally expanded and had lower generation probabilities than equally common non-associated chains. The study listed 150 to 200 TCR beta chains as associated with cytomegalovirus. Specific HLA alleles were associated with 15,000 to 20,000 TCR beta sequences at a false discovery rate of 0.05 in a later analysis. In this cohort, only TCR beta chains were sequenced, and detectable features were limited by the absence of alpha or paired-chain data. An earlier analysis of some 590 of the donors showed that most TCR beta V segments appeared in productive rearrangements either about 90% or about 30% of the time, which broadly matched IMGT annotations. Most TCR sequences were seen in very few donors, while some public TCRs were found in many individuals. Because HLA typing was unavailable for some donors at each locus, only the typed subset was used in association tests. A few of the identified cytomegalovirus-associated TCR beta chains were confirmed in vitro to be specific for cytomegalovirus antigens. A cluster of highly shared sequence variants was judged likely to be a technical artifact of the sequencing pipeline. Immune exposure information for the cohort was limited to CMV serostatus. Roughly uniform sequencing depth across donors was assumed in presence/absence analyses, although this assumption may not hold. In a later genetic analysis, fewer N-insertions in productive TCRs were reported among donors in an Asian-associated ancestry cluster than the roughly 700-donor mean. According to a later analysis, most CMV-associated TCR beta chains appeared to be HLA-restricted, and the HLA associations seemed to be driven largely by CMV exposure. In a later analysis, several top co-occurrence clusters were reported to appear linked to parvovirus B19, influenza, CMV and Epstein-Barr virus. A further reported finding was that TCR beta sequences accurately predicted the HLA-A and HLA-B alleles for most subjects in the first cohort. A later genetic analysis associated a missense DCLRE1C variant with V-gene and J-gene trimming of TCR beta chains, and an independent cohort replicated the association. Cytomegalovirus status was reported to be diagnosed by the classifier with high specificity and sensitivity in both the original and validation cohorts. In a later analysis, TCR association rates were found to vary across HLA loci, with the most associated TCRs seen for DRB1 alleles and the fewest for HLA-C alleles. Correlated functional status among segregating V segments might reflect linkage disequilibrium, but an unknown experimental factor could not be ruled out.

The library was produced with the immunoSEQ multiplex PCR assay. For the multiplex PCR, a mixture combining 60 forward primers for TCR Vbeta segments and 13 reverse primers for TCR Jbeta segments was used. The CDR3 region of rearranged TCR beta genes was amplified from genomic DNA with a multiplex PCR assay. The Illumina HiSeq System was used to sequence the amplified TCR beta libraries as 87-base-pair reads. The paper's processing steps were these. A later analysis tallied roughly 80 million unique TCR beta chains across the approximately 670 repertoires, and some 10 million of those chains were shared by two or more donors. Raw reads were error-corrected and collapsed into unique sequences with a nearest-neighbor algorithm that merged closely related sequences to remove PCR and sequencing errors. To assign V, D and J gene segments, CDR3 sequences were aligned to IMGT reference sequences. For a sequence to be retained, a match of at least six nucleotides to both a V gene segment and a J gene segment was required. A rearrangement was called productive if the CDR3 had no stop codons and remained in frame with V and J, and every other rearrangement was called non-productive. Following IMGT convention, CDR3 was defined as the stretch from the second conserved V-encoded cysteine up to the conserved J-encoded phenylalanine. The earlier analysis of about 570 of the donors excluded any sequence lacking an unambiguous match to a single V gene segment. In an earlier analysis of approximately 590 of the donors, V segments were called functional above 56.7% productive rearrangements and were called segregating when the between-donor standard deviation exceeded 5%. To diagnose cytomegalovirus status from the catalog of TCR beta chain sequences, a statistical classification framework was built. A later analysis assigned V and J genes by comparing TCR nucleotide sequences with IMGT/GENE-DB human TR gene sequences. The TCRdist pipeline was used in a later analysis to assign CDR3 sequences and most-parsimonious VDJ recombination scenarios. In a later analysis, each TCR beta chain was defined by its CDR3 amino acid sequence together with its V-gene family, and reads lacking a unique V-gene family were excluded. To address suspected cross-contamination and a sequencing artifact, a later analysis removed 592 highly shared, low-generation-probability nucleotide sequences. In a later analysis, a clonal expansion index for each public chain was calculated from normalized within-repertoire ranks of inferred template counts. A later analysis computed generation probabilities with a VDJ recombination model fitted to out-of-frame rearrangements, and checked the results against IGoR. In a later analysis, hypergeometric tests were used to score TCR-TCR, TCR-HLA and TCR-CMV co-occurrence, with a repertoire-size bias correction applied to TCR pairs. False discovery rates were estimated in a later analysis by permuting HLA or CMV assignments 20 times. In a later analysis, co-occurring TCRs were grouped using DBSCAN, with TCRdist sequence similarity added in when clustering inside HLA-allele-positive subsets. Repertoires with fewer than 30,000 or more than 120,000 public chains were left out of co-occurrence clustering, as were about five repertoires with anomalous nucleotide sharing. In TCRdb, the immuneACCESS table is reduced to in-frame sequences with V and J assigned. These tables do not hold every clone; where another copy was compared, an unresolved V gene accounts for under half, and the others remain unexplained. The V and J calls and clone size were taken over from that table, and D and trimming were inferred from the DNA. This sample comprises 65,000 to 100,000 clones, 75% to 80% of them detected only once. Of the sample, approximately 6.5% falls within the top ten clones.

The cohort consisted of 670 or so healthy bone marrow donors. All cohort members were sampled while nominally healthy, although unrecorded immune exposures were likely present. The donor was CMV seronegative and belonged to the group of around 400 seronegative cohort members. A peripheral blood sample was provided by each donor, and peripheral blood mononuclear cells were used for TCR beta sequencing. Genomic DNA was extracted from the blood cell samples with the Qiagen DNeasy Blood Extraction Kit. This TCR came from a female donor in good health and CMV-seronegative. Sequenced material: PBMCs.

The CDR3 is CASSSTWNRGRSGANVLTF. The nucleotide sequence is TGTGCCAGCAGTTCCACCTGGAACAGGGGGAGGTCTGGGGCCAACGTCCTGACTTTC. Here the chain combines TRBV28 and TRBJ2-6; 8 central nucleotides agree with TRBD1. After removal of 4 bases from V and 1 base from J, the junction retains 12 bases not matched to a gene. As encoded in the germline V gene, CDR1 is MDHEN while CDR2 is SYDVKM. The CDR3 numbers 19 residues from cysteine through phenylalanine. The retained sequence is limited to the CDR3, 57 bases, with the frame set at the first base.